This passage covers 24 T cell receptor beta chains from one sample sequenced in a study of T cells in Graves' hyperthyroidism and ophthalmopathy. Regions amplified from RNA transcripts were the TCR beta CDR3 regions. A first-round RT-PCR of the TCR CDR3 used the HTBI primer set. A single record per CDR3 protein comes from TCRdb applying MiXCR to the multiplex PCR reads. The profile shows about 600,000 distinct CDR3 sequences, roughly 14% of them singletons. Sequenced material: blood. These receptors came from a woman aged 45-59 years with Graves' ophthalmopathy.

In this sample, this clonotype turned up many times. This rearrangement joins TRBV30 to TRBJ2-3; 7 bases align to TRBD1. The CDR3 spans 14 residues. The trim removed 4 bases at V and 3 bases at J, leaving 7 bases unmatched. The germline V gene has CDR1 GTSNPN and CDR2 SVGIG (reference sequence). The CDR3 reads CAWKGGQTTDTQYF. The DNA of the CDR3 is TGTGCCTGGAAAGGGGGACAGACAACAGATACGCAGTATTTT.

This clonotype has a count of ten or more. J is TRBJ2-7 and V is TRBV19; 13 nucleotides match TRBD2. The V segment lost 5 bases and the J segment 4 bases; nucleotides outside the gene matches: 2. The CDR3 sequence is 14 residues long. Germline-derived CDR1 and CDR2 are LNHDA and SQIVND (reference sequence). The CDR3 nucleotides are TGTGCCAGTAGTGAGACTAGCGGGAGGTACGAGCAGTACTTC. It is translated as CASSETSGRYEQYF. Using reference TRBV19 and TRBJ2-7 for the parts outside the CDR3, the full variable domain is DGGITQSPKYLFRKEGQNVTLSCEQNLNHDAMYWYRQDPGQGLRLIYYSQIVNDFQKGDIAEGYSVSREKKESFPLTVTSAQKNPTAFYLCASSETSGRYEQYFGPGTRLTVT.

This clonotype occurred many times. The chain recombines TRBV18 with TRBJ1-2; D remains unclear. In germline, CDR1 is KGHSH, CDR2 LQKENI. This CDR3 has 14 residues. V lost 0 bases and J lost 3, with 8 bases in between. The CDR3, as DNA: TGTGCCAGCTCACCACCGAACAGAGACTATGGCTACACCTTC. It specifies CASSPPNRDYGYTF. The full variable domain, completed using reference TRBV18 and TRBJ1-2, is NAGVMQNPRHLVRRRGQEARLRCSPMKGHSHVYWYRQLPEEGLKFMVYLQKENIIDESGMPKERFSAEFPKEGPSILRIQQVVRGDSAAYFCASSPPNRDYGYTFGSGTRLTVV.

The J gene is TRBJ2-2, the V gene TRBV6-6; TRBD1 or TRBD2 may be the D gene (5 bases each). The CDR3 has 18 amino acids. V lost 2 bases, J lost 4 bases, and 20 bases lay in between. Germline CDR1 reads MNHNY; CDR2 reads SVGAGI (reference sequence). The CDR3 coding sequence is TGTGCCAGCAGTTACCCCCCCCTTGGGCAGAGGGGCACCGGGGAGCTGTTTTTT. Protein product: CASSYPPLGQRGTGELFF.

This clonotype was detected many times. The gene calls are TRBV13 and TRBJ2-7, with D uncertain. This CDR3 spans 13 amino acids. Trimming removed 3 bases at V and 3 bases at J, with 9 bases between. From germline, CDR1 is PRHDT and CDR2 FYEKMQ (reference sequence). CDR3: CASSFYVDYEQYF. CDR3 in DNA: TGTGCCAGCAGCTTTTATGTTGACTACGAGCAGTACTTC.

This clonotype was found many times. This rearrangement joins TRBV13 to TRBJ1-2, with TRBD1 matching 9 bases. CDR1 is PRHDT and CDR2 is FYEKMQ in the germline V gene (reference sequence). This CDR3 region has 15 residues. V lost 5 bases to trimming and J lost 4 bases; unmatched junction nucleotides: 8. CDR3 coding DNA: TGTGCCAGCAGCGAGACATCGACAGGGGGCTATGGCTACACCTTC. It yields the protein CASSETSTGGYGYTF.

Many counts were recorded for this clonotype. This chain connects TRBV20-1 to TRBJ2-3, with 8 bases fitting TRBD1. The CDR3 runs to 15 residues. The ends lost 0 bases at V and 2 bases at J; junction bases unmatched: 4. Looked up from germline, CDR1 is DFQATT and CDR2 is SNEGSKA (reference sequence). CDR3 coding DNA: TGCAGTGCTAGAGATATCAGGGGGCCCACAGATACGCAGTATTTT. Translated: CSARDIRGPTDTQYF.

This clonotype came up once. The rearrangement joins TRBV7-9 to TRBJ2-7; 9 bases align to TRBD2. The J segment lost 0 bases and the V segment lost 8 bases, leaving 14 bases of the junction unmatched. The germline gives CDR1 SEHNR, CDR2 FQNEAQ (reference sequence). This CDR3 contains 17 residues. The CDR3 nucleotides read TGTGCCAGCGGCCTGTTAGCGGGAGCCCCTAGCTCCTACGAGCAGTACTTC. It is translated as CASGLLAGAPSSYEQYF. Drawing the rest from reference TRBV7-9 and TRBJ2-7, the complete variable domain is DTGVSQNPRHKITKRGQNVTFRCDPISEHNRLYWYRQTLGQGPEFLTYFQNEAQLEKSRLLSDRFSAERPKGSFSTLEIQRTEQGDSAMYLCASGLLAGAPSSYEQYFGPGTRLTVT.

This clonotype was counted at least ten times. V usage is TRBV20-1 and J usage is TRBJ1-5, with no clear D. In germline, CDR1 is DFQATT, CDR2 SNEGSKA (reference sequence). The CDR3 loop spans 17 amino acids. Trimming left V 3 bases short and J 1 base short, with 19 bases between. CDR3 in DNA: TGCAGTGCTAGTGGACTCCGGGAAAGTAGGAGCAATCAGCCCCAGCATTTT. Encoded protein: CSASGLRESRSNQPQHF.

This clonotype was counted at least ten times. This chain connects TRBV11-3 to TRBJ2-2, with a weak D call TRBD2 (6 bases). Deletions cut 5 bases from V and 3 bases from J, with 19 bases between. Germline loops: CDR1 SGHNT, CDR2 YENEEA. CDR3 length equals 17 residues. The CDR3 protein is CASSAWVRDSYTGELFF. CDR3 DNA sequence: TGTGCCAGCAGCGCTTGGGTCCGGGACTCTTACACCGGGGAGCTGTTTTTT. The whole variable domain, remainder taken from reference TRBV11-3 and TRBJ2-2, is EAGVVQSPRYKIIEKKQPVAFWCNPISGHNTLYWYLQNLGQGPELLIRYENEEAVDDSQLPKDRFSAERLKGVDSTLKIQPAELGDSAVYLCASSAWVRDSYTGELFFGEGSRLTVL.

This clonotype was seen at least ten times. The J gene is TRBJ2-5, the V gene TRBV11-2; 8 nucleotides match TRBD1. Unmatched junction bases numbered 11, after V lost 0 bases and J lost 2 bases. The CDR3 consists of 18 residues. The germline CDR1 and CDR2 sequences are SGHAT and FQNNGV. This chain's CDR3 is CASSLDREGQGRQETQYF. For the CDR3, the DNA is TGTGCCAGCAGCTTAGACCGGGAAGGACAGGGTCGTCAAGAGACCCAGTACTTC.

This clonotype was recorded at least ten times. The CDR3 here is CASSSRGQTYNSPLHF. As DNA, the CDR3 is TGTGCCAGCAGCAGTCGCGGACAGACATATAATTCACCCCTCCACTTT. The chain links TRBV7-2 to TRBJ1-6; perhaps TRBD1 as D (6 bases). The germline CDR1 and CDR2 sequences are SGHTA and FQGNSA. V shed 5 bases and J shed 4 bases, with 15 bases lying between them. CDR3 length equals 16 residues.

This clonotype was seen only a few times. The chain uses TRBV5-1 and TRBJ1-2; D is undetermined. The CDR3 totals 13 residues. CDR1 is SGHRS, CDR2 YFSETQ, per germline. Trimming took off 0 bases at V and 6 bases at J, with 9 bases between the two ends. The CDR3 DNA sequence: TGCGCCAGCAGCTTGGTTTGGGGTAATGGCTACACCTTC. This translates into CASSLVWGNGYTF.

This clonotype has ten or more counts. The chain couples TRBV28 to TRBJ1-1; TRBD1 might be the D (6 bases). Trimming cost V 5 bases and J 0 bases, with 13 bases left between them. Germline V gene lookup returns CDR1 MDHEN and CDR2 SYDVKM. This CDR3 has 15 residues. CDR3: CASSTRRGMNTEAFF. The CDR3, as DNA: TGTGCCAGCAGTACCCGCAGGGGCATGAACACTGAAGCTTTCTTT. Using reference TRBV28 and TRBJ1-1 for the parts outside the CDR3, the full variable domain is DVKVTQSSRYLVKRTGEKVFLECVQDMDHENMFWYRQDPGLGLRLIYFSYDVKMKEKGDIPEGYSVSREKKERFSLILESASTNQTSMYLCASSTRRGMNTEAFFGQGTRLTVV.

This clonotype was detected ten times or more. This sequence joins TRBV12-3 or TRBV12-4 and TRBJ2-7; 7 bases fit TRBD1. This CDR3 is 15 amino acids long. The V and J ends lost 4 bases and 1 base, in that order; junction bases with no gene match: 7. CDR3 sequence (DNA): TGTGCCAGCAGTTCTTTCCGGACAGGATCCTACGAGCAGTACTTC. Translating gives CASSSFRTGSYEQYF.

This clonotype was detected ten times or more. V usage is TRBV29-1 and J usage is TRBJ1-1, with D perhaps matching TRBD1 (6 bases). Germline V gives CDR1 SQVTM, CDR2 ANQGSEA. V dropped 6 bases and J dropped 2 bases, with 13 bases sitting between them. The CDR3 is 13 residues long. The CDR3 sequence: CSVYRATNTEAFF. The CDR3 nucleotides read TGCAGCGTGTACAGGGCGACCAACACTGAAGCTTTCTTT. Supplemented by reference TRBV29-1 and TRBJ1-1, the full variable domain reads SAVISQKPSRDICQRGTSLTIQCQVDSQVTMMFWYRQQPGQSLTLIATANQGSEATYESGFVIDKFPISRPNLTFSTLTVSNMSPEDSSIYLCSVYRATNTEAFFGQGTRLTVV.

This clonotype was counted a few times. The CDR3 is CSARGGTSGRAQLETQYF. Here the CDR3 DNA reads TGCAGTGCTAGAGGGGGGACTAGCGGGAGGGCCCAGCTAGAGACCCAGTACTTC. The chain combines TRBV20-1 with TRBJ2-5, with 16 nucleotides matching TRBD2. CDR3 length: 18 amino acids. The V gene end was trimmed by 1 base and the J gene end by 4 bases; junction bases not matched to a gene: 9. Germline values: CDR1 DFQATT, CDR2 SNEGSKA (reference sequence).

This clonotype was recorded many times. The chain couples TRBV20-1 to TRBJ1-6; TRBD1 might be the D (5 bases). V lost 0 bases and J lost 2, with 14 bases in between. The CDR3 extends over 17 amino acids. The germline CDR1 and CDR2 sequences are DFQATT and SNEGSKA (reference sequence). The CDR3 DNA is TGCAGTGCTAGAGATGACCCTGAGGGGCCCTATAATTCACCCCTCCACTTT. Translating gives CSARDDPEGPYNSPLHF.

This clonotype was counted ten times or more. The chain has TRBV12-3 or TRBV12-4 and TRBJ2-7; no firm D call. V was shortened by 5 bases and J by 3 bases, with 14 bases between the two germline ends. There are 14 residues in the CDR3. Here the CDR3 DNA reads TGTGCCAGCAGTACCTCAGGAGCACGCTACGAGCAGTACTTC. Translated, it gives CASSTSGARYEQYF.

This clonotype has ten or more counts. The gene calls are TRBV6-2 or TRBV6-3 and TRBJ2-7; D possibly corresponds to TRBD2 (5 bases). Deletions cut 6 bases from V and 2 bases from J, with 11 bases between. Germline CDR1 and CDR2: MNHEY and SVGEGT. The CDR3 is 13 amino acids. DNA for the CDR3: TGTGCCAGCAGAACGACTAATACCTACGAGCAGTACTTC. Amino acid sequence: CASRTTNTYEQYF.

This clonotype was observed a few times. This chain connects TRBV11-3 to TRBJ2-7, with unresolved D. The CDR3 is made up of 13 amino acids. V was pared by 3 bases and J by 2 bases, with 8 bases between. Germline V CDR1 and CDR2: SGHNT, YENEEA. The CDR3 loop is CASSFNTAYEQYF. The DNA for the CDR3 is TGTGCCAGCAGCTTTAACACCGCCTACGAGCAGTACTTC.

This clonotype showed up just a few times. The rearrangement uses TRBV20-1 and TRBJ2-5; weak D call: TRBD1 (5 bases). Germline V lookup: CDR1 DFQATT, CDR2 SNEGSKA (reference sequence). Trimming took 5 bases from V and 5 from J, leaving 15 bases between them. There are 13 residues in the CDR3. The CDR3 is CSARQSLGETQYF. In DNA, the CDR3 is TGCAGTGCTCGACAGTCCCTGGGGGAGACCCAGTACTTC.

This clonotype was counted ten times or more. This chain joins TRBV7-9 and TRBJ2-3, with 10 bases fitting TRBD2. CDR3 length: 21 amino acids. Germline V gene lookup returns CDR1 SEHNR and CDR2 FQNEAQ (reference sequence). After removal of 5 bases from V and 2 bases from J, the junction contained 22 bases not matched to a gene. Here the CDR3 reads CASSQGPALGQLAGPTDTQYF. The CDR3 nucleotides are TGTGCCAGCAGCCAGGGACCCGCTCTTGGTCAACTAGCGGGACCCACAGATACGCAGTATTTT. Based on the CDR3 plus reference TRBV7-9 and TRBJ2-3, the full variable domain is DTGVSQNPRHKITKRGQNVTFRCDPISEHNRLYWYRQTLGQGPEFLTYFQNEAQLEKSRLLSDRFSAERPKGSFSTLEIQRTEQGDSAMYLCASSQGPALGQLAGPTDTQYFGPGTRLTVL.

This clonotype has only a few counts. CDR3 sequence reads: CASSLSRNSNYGYTF. The CDR3 nucleotides are TGTGCCAGCAGCCTCAGCCGAAATTCTAACTATGGCTACACCTTC. The J gene is TRBJ1-2, the V gene TRBV7-9; D gene unclear. Germline assignment: CDR1 SEHNR and CDR2 FQNEAQ (reference sequence). This CDR3 contains 15 residues. V lost 5 bases, J lost 0 bases, and 13 bases lay in between.